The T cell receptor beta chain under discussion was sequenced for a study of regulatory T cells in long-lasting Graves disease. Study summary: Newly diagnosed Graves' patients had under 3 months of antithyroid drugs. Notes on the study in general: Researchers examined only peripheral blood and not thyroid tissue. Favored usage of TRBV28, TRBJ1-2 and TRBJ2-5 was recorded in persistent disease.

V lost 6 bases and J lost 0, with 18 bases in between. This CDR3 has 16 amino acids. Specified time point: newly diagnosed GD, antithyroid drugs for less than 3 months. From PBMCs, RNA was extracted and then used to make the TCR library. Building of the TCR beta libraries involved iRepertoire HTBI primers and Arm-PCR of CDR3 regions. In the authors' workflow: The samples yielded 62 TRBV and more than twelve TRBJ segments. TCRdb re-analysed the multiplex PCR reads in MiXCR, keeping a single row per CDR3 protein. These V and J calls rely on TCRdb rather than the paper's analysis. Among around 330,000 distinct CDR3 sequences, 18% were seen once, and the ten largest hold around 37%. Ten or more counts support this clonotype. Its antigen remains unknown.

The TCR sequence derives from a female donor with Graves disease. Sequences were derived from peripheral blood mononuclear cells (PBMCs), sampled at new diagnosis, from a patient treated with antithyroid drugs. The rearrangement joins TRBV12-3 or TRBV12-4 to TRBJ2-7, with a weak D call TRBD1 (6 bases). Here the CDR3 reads CASSHPGTQGSYEQYF. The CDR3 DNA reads TGTGCCAGCAGCCACCCCGGGACACAAGGCTCCTACGAGCAGTACTTC.